This T cell receptor beta chain is from a study of beta chain features in type 1 diabetes. Regarding the study as a whole: Possible PCR preference for shorter templates applied equally to patients and controls.

Sorted CD4+ subsets: naive, central memory, regulatory, stem cell-like memory (CD45RO/CCR7/CD25/CD127/CD95/CD27 panel). On this clone itself: Its antigen remains unidentified.

As every portion of the isolated RNA was reverse transcribed, the sequencing read expressed TCRB transcripts. Some clones are missing from TCRdb's copy, which holds only in-frame ones; the method was immunoSEQ multiplex PCR. The sample lists about 230,000 clones; over 9.5% were seen once. The source of this sequence is a young woman in good health. Sequenced sample: naive CD4+ T cells from blood.

The CDR3 DNA reads TGTGCCTGGAGTCCCCGGGACAGGGGTTTGCAGCCCCAGCATTTT. Residues: CAWSPRDRGLQPQHF. The rearrangement joins TRBV30 to TRBJ1-5; 10 nucleotides agree with TRBD1. The germline V gene encodes CDR1 GTSNPN and CDR2 SVGIG (reference sequence). The CDR3 has 15 residues. The V gene end was trimmed by 2 bases and the J gene end by 7 bases; junction bases not matched to a gene: 8.